These T cell receptor beta chains were read from a single sample in a study of blood T cell repertoires in COVID-19. The data were produced by immunoSEQ multiplex PCR, yet TCRdb's version contains in-frame clones alone and is incomplete. The repertoire has about 80,000 clones, around 77% of them found once; the top ten carry roughly 15%. Sequenced material: peripheral blood. These receptors came from a man aged 70-80 years with active or convalescent COVID-19. Each CDR3 is given with its conserved first and last residue. A D gene is named only where the DNA matches it firmly. The size field is filled for only some rows; it gives once, few, many or a size class.

TRBJ1-4 | TRBV6-5 | TRBD1 | . | TGTGCCAGCAGTTCGGACAGGGTAGGCGAAAAACTGTTTTTT | CASSSDRVGEKLFF
TRBJ2-7 | TRBV11-3 | . | . | TGTGCCAGCAGCCGCGGACTGGAGGGGGAGCAGTACTTC | CASSRGLEGEQYF
TRBJ2-7 | TRBV4-2 | TRBD1 | . | TGTGCCAGCAGCCAAGAGCACAGGGGCTATCACGAGCAGTACTTC | CASSQEHRGYHEQYF
TRBJ2-1 | TRBV7-3 | . | . | TGTGCCAGCAGCTCGACCAGCGGGTACTACAATGAGCAGTTCTTC | CASSSTSGYYNEQFF
TRBJ2-2 | TRBV24-1 | TRBD2 | . | TGTGCCACCAGTGATTTGTATAGCGGGGGGGCCGACGGGGAGCTGTTTTTT | CATSDLYSGGADGELFF
TRBJ2-5 | TRBV28 | . | . | TGTGCCAGCAGTTTCGCCTCAGGGTCTAGGGGGAAAGAGACCCAGTACTTC | CASSFASGSRGKETQYF
TRBJ1-6 | TRBV5-8 | . | . | TGTGCCAGCAGCCCTGGAGATTCACCCCTCCACTTT | CASSPGDSPLHF
TRBJ2-7 | TRBV5-6 | TRBD1 | once | TGTGCCAGCAGTCGGCAGGGGGACGAGCAGTACTTC | CASSRQGDEQYF
TRBJ1-1 | TRBV28 | TRBD1 | . | TGTGCCAGCAGTAAACCCCGGGACAGCCTGAACACTGAAGCTTTCTTT | CASSKPRDSLNTEAFF
TRBJ2-3 | TRBV2 | TRBD1 | . | TGTGCCAGCGACGGAGACAGGGGCGATACGCAGTATTTT | CASDGDRGDTQYF
TRBJ1-4 | TRBV7-6 | TRBD1 | . | TGTGCCAGCCGGGACAGATCTAATGAAAAACTGTTTTTT | CASRDRSNEKLFF
TRBJ1-1 | TRBV18 | . | few | TGTGCCAGCTCACCAGGGAGGGGCACTGAAGCTTTCTTT | CASSPGRGTEAFF
TRBJ1-5 | TRBV5-6 | . | . | TGTGCCAGCAGCTTACAACAGCTGTCCAATCAGCCCCAGCATTTT | CASSLQQLSNQPQHF
TRBJ1-1 | TRBV14 | TRBD1 | . | TGTGCCAGCAGCCTCCACGCGGGCACAGGGGAGTCTGCTGAAGCTTTCTTT | CASSLHAGTGESAEAFF
TRBJ2-7 | TRBV11-2 | TRBD2 | many | TGTGCCAGCAGCAGGACTAGCGGGGGCTCCTACGAGCAGTACTTC | CASSRTSGGSYEQYF
TRBJ1-6 | TRBV5-1 | . | . | TGCGCCAGCAGCAGGGGGGGCAGTTCCTATAATTCACCCCTCCACTTT | CASSRGGSSYNSPLHF
TRBJ2-1 | TRBV15 | . | . | TGTGCCACCAGCAGAGATCTGTCCTACTACAATGAGCAGTTCTTC | CATSRDLSYYNEQFF
TRBJ2-7 | TRBV6-6 | . | . | TGTGCCAGCACGAGAGGAGGGGGGGGCGAGCAGTACTTC | CASTRGGGGEQYF
TRBJ2-5 | TRBV11-2 | TRBD2 | . | TGTGCCAGCAGCCTAGGGACTAGCGGGGGGGAGCGGGGAGAGACCCAGTACTTC | CASSLGTSGGERGETQYF
TRBJ1-6 | TRBV2 | . | . | TGTGCCAGCACGGGGATTTATTCACCCCTCCACTTT | CASTGIYSPLHF
TRBJ1-1 | TRBV24-1 | TRBD1 | . | TGTGCCACCCCCACGCGACAGGGAGAGGAGACTGAAGCTTTCTTT | CATPTRQGEETEAFF
TRBJ1-5 | TRBV6-5 | . | . | TGTGCCAGCAGCCCGAAGCGGGATCAGCCCCAGCATTTT | CASSPKRDQPQHF
TRBJ2-1 | TRBV4-1 | . | . | TGCGCCAGCAGCCACCCCCGCACAAATGAGCAGTTCTTC | CASSHPRTNEQFF
TRBJ2-5 | TRBV28 | TRBD2 | . | TGTGCCAGCAGACGGACTAGCGGGGGCCTGGGGACCCAGTACTTC | CASRRTSGGLGTQYF
TRBJ1-5 | TRBV2 | . | once | TGTGCCAGCAGCTCAAGGGGAAATCAGCCCCAGCATTTT | CASSSRGNQPQHF
TRBJ2-1 | TRBV5-5 | TRBD1 | . | TGTGCCAGCAGCTCTTCACGAGGGGACAGGGGAAATCACAATGAGCAGTTCTTC | CASSSSRGDRGNHNEQFF
TRBJ2-1 | TRBV19 | . | few | TGTGCCAGTAGTAGCAACCTCAGGGGAGATGAGCAGTTCTTC | CASSSNLRGDEQFF
TRBJ1-1 | TRBV18 | TRBD1 | . | TGTGCCAGCTCACCGGGACAGGGGTTAGTGAACACTGAAGCTTTCTTT | CASSPGQGLVNTEAFF
TRBJ2-2 | TRBV7-9 | . | once | TGTGCCAGCACCGTTACGGCAGGGGCGGCGAACACCGGGGAGCTGTTTTTT | CASTVTAGAANTGELFF
TRBJ1-1 | TRBV27 | TRBD1 | . | TGTGCCAGTACAGGGGCCACTGAAGCTTTCTTT | CASTGATEAFF
TRBJ1-1 | TRBV29-1 | TRBD1 | . | TGCAGCGCCGGGAGGGGACAGGGGGCGCAGGCTTTCTTT | CSAGRGQGAQAFF
TRBJ2-2 | TRBV29-1 | . | . | TGCAGCGCCGACGCGCGACTCACCGGGGAGCTGTTTTTT | CSADARLTGELFF
TRBJ2-1 | TRBV4-1 | TRBD2 | . | TGCGCCAGCAGCCAAGCCCCCAGCGGGGGCCCGTTCTTC | CASSQAPSGGPFF
TRBJ1-2 | TRBV19 | . | . | TGTGCCAGTAGACAGGGATTGATTTCGGGCTACACCTTC | CASRQGLISGYTF
TRBJ2-1 | TRBV4-2 | TRBD2 | . | TGTGCCAGCAGCCGTCAGGCGGGGGGGAATCATGAGCAGTTCTTC | CASSRQAGGNHEQFF
TRBJ2-5 | TRBV11-2 | TRBD2 | . | TGTGCCAGCAGCTTAGATTCAGCGGGGGGGCTGGAGACCCAGTACTTC | CASSLDSAGGLETQYF
TRBJ1-2 | TRBV28 | TRBD1 | . | TGTGCCAGCAGCCTGGGACAGCCACTCGATAACTATGGCTACACCTTC | CASSLGQPLDNYGYTF
TRBJ2-2 | TRBV30 | TRBD2 | . | TGTGCCTGGAAAATGGCGGGGGGGGGCAAAGGGGAGCTGTTTTTT | CAWKMAGGGKGELFF
TRBJ1-2 | TRBV30 | . | . | TGTGCCTGGAGTTTACAGGGTAATCTCGGCGGCTACACCTTC | CAWSLQGNLGGYTF
TRBJ1-6 | TRBV30 | . | . | TGTGCCTGTCTATCCCAGGGGAGTGGCGCCTTTAATTCACCCCTCCACTTT | CACLSQGSGAFNSPLHF